This T cell receptor (beta chain) is from a study of blood T cell repertoires in COVID-19 (dated by TCRdb to the early 2020s). For the study in its entirety: The collaborator samples originated in the United States, Italy and Spain and spanned the acute and convalescent phases of COVID-19. Nearly every sample came with metadata listing a de-identified subject ID, COVID-19 status, age in years and sex. Samples came from the ongoing ImmuneRACE study (first 160 participants) plus 1,254 subjects from 6 global collaborators. The repertoires were released in a freely available public database intended as a resource for research on the immune response to SARS-CoV-2. Where available, HLA class I and class II types were taken from metadata supplied by the sample provider and were not determined by assay-based typing. Subjects who had been exposed to COVID-19, were actively infected with it, or had recovered from it provided the deeply sampled blood TCRbeta repertoires that made up the dataset. The prospective study material was composed of cDNA or gDNA derived from T cells, B-cell-depleted T cells, or PBMCs. Points the paper makes about the study in general: Clinical and demographic metadata were provided uncurated, with the amount varying by source and participant.

A word on this clone: Its target antigen remains unknown. Within one base of it there is no much larger clone, and no base qualities were kept.

The collaborating institutions used their own protocols to collect whole blood in K2EDTA tubes. For TCRbeta analysis, collaborators shipped samples in one of three forms: frozen whole blood, isolated PBMCs, or DNA extracted from either of those sample types. TCRbeta CDR3 regions were amplified from genomic DNA by means of the immunoSEQ Assay, a bias-controlled multiplex PCR. The paper's processing steps were these. Within the assay, amplification of reference gene primers was used to estimate how many nucleated cells each sample contained. Sequence reads were collapsed and filtered to measure the absolute abundance of every unique TCRbeta CDR3 rearrangement. Productive Simpson clonality was computed per sample as the square root of Simpson's diversity index over productive rearrangements. Here the immuneACCESS table is served through TCRdb, limited to in-frame sequences with V and J called. Missing clones are a known gap in these copies; in checked studies unresolved V genes cover under half, and the rest lacks a known reason. The V and J calls and clone size come from that table; D and trimming were worked out from the DNA. Here the sample has 100,000 to 150,000 clones; around 85% occur a single time. The ten largest clones take up about 17% of the sample.

The TCR comes from a woman aged 45-60 years with acute or convalescent COVID-19. Sequenced input: peripheral blood.

The CDR3 reads as follows: CASSLTGRNQPQHF. The nucleotide sequence reads as follows: TGTGCCAGTAGTCTCACAGGGCGCAATCAGCCCCAGCATTTT. The chain joins TRBV19 to TRBJ1-5; TRBD1 might be the D gene, on 6 matching bases. V gives up 5 bases and J gives up 2 bases, and the segment between their germline ends measures 10 bases. CDR1 and CDR2 (LNHDA, SQIVND) derive from the germline V gene (reference sequence). From the cysteine up to the phenylalanine, the CDR3 has a length of 14 residues. The kept DNA is CDR3 alone, 42 bases in frame from the first base.